This record concerns one T cell receptor (beta chain) sequence. Those enrolled, adults aged roughly 18 to 90 years, came from about 24 US areas. Participant reports of clinical history set cohort assignment. This entry comes from a study of blood T cell repertoires in COVID-19. The V gene lost 4 bases and the J gene lost 10 bases, with 5 bases spanning the gap. This CDR3 has 9 residues. Clones were sequenced by immunoSEQ multiplex PCR, and TCRdb holds only the in-frame ones, with some missing. The sample records about 220,000 clones, around 88% being singletons. The origin of this receptor is a woman aged 45-65 years with acute COVID-19. Sequencing was done on a sample of PBMCs or T cells enriched from blood (not recorded which). The chain has TRBV5-3 and TRBJ1-1; D remains unclear. TRBV5-3 is noted as an ORF with a role that remains uncertain. The CDR3 reads CARSLLAFF. In DNA, the CDR3 is TGTGCCAGAAGCCTCCTAGCTTTCTTT.